This is a list of T cell receptor beta chains from one sample in a study of identical twins. TCRdb called the 5' RACE reads again in MiXCR, with one record for every CDR3 protein. The repertoire holds 650,000 to 750,000 distinct CDR3 sequences, with roughly 20% as singletons. The same data also contributed to another study, on T cells expressing NK-cell markers.

Sequenced material: PBMCs. Receptors were obtained from a woman aged 18-29 years in good health. CDR3s include the opening cysteine and the closing phenylalanine or tryptophan. Each record gives: J gene, D gene, V gene, clone size, CDR3 DNA, CDR3 protein. The D gene is left open where the match is weak. The size entry is marked missing in some rows and otherwise reads once, few, many or a size class.

>TRBJ2-4|TRBD1|TRBV7-6|.
TGTGCCAGCAGCCTGGACAGGGATGGCATTCAGTACTTC
CASSLDRDGIQYF
>TRBJ1-1|.|TRBV3-1|few
TGTGCCAGCAGCCTGGGACCGGCGAAATTGAACACTGAAGCTTTCTTT
CASSLGPAKLNTEAFF
>TRBJ2-3|.|TRBV10-3|few
TGTGCCATCAGTGCAGCAGATACGCAGTATTTT
CAISAADTQYF
>TRBJ2-5|TRBD2|TRBV5-6|.
TGTGCCAGCAGCTTGGAAGCAGGCGGGGGAGAGACCCAGTACTTC
CASSLEAGGGETQYF
>TRBJ2-5|TRBD1|TRBV5-6|.
TGTGCCAGCGGGGGCGGGACAGGTGCCGGGGGAAGCCAAGAGACCCAGTACTTC
CASGGGTGAGGSQETQYF
>TRBJ2-3|.|TRBV20-1|many
TGCAGTGCTAGTTATAGAGGCACTGATACGCAGTATTTT
CSASYRGTDTQYF
>TRBJ2-5|TRBD2|TRBV4-3|few
TGCGCCAGCAGCCAAGTCCTCCCGACTAGCGGGAGGGGTGGGGAGACCCAGTACTTC
CASSQVLPTSGRGGETQYF
>TRBJ2-7|TRBD2|TRBV7-6|few
TGTGCCAGCAGCTTAAAAAGCGGGAGGGCTAACGAGCAGTACTTC
CASSLKSGRANEQYF
>TRBJ1-5|.|TRBV20-1|few
TGCAGTGCTACAGGGGTTAGCAATCAGCCCCAGCATTTT
CSATGVSNQPQHF
>TRBJ2-5|.|TRBV25-1|.
TGTGCCAGCAGTGAATATGGGACACCGAAAGAGGTCCAGTACTTC
CASSEYGTPKEVQYF
>TRBJ2-7|.|TRBV3-1|few
TGTGCCAGCAGCCAAGATCTAGGAGGATCCTACGAGCAGTACTTC
CASSQDLGGSYEQYF
>TRBJ2-7|.|TRBV6-5|few
TGTGCCAGCAGTTACTCCTCGGGAATCCCCTACGAGCAGTACTTC
CASSYSSGIPYEQYF
>TRBJ2-1|TRBD1|TRBV28|.
TGTGCCAGCCTCCAGGGGGCTCTCAACAATGAGCAGTTCTTC
CASLQGALNNEQFF
>TRBJ2-7|.|TRBV6-5|many
TGTGCCAGCAGTTACTCGCATTCACTAAACGCGGACGAGCAGTACTTC
CASSYSHSLNADEQYF
>TRBJ2-6|.|TRBV10-1|.
TGCGCCAGCAATCAGGGGGGATACTCTGGGGCCAACGTCCTGACTTTC
CASNQGGYSGANVLTF
>TRBJ1-2|TRBD1|TRBV6-1|few
TGTGCCAGCAGGGGACCCTCGGGACAGGGATATGGCTACACCTTC
CASRGPSGQGYGYTF
>TRBJ2-1|.|TRBV5-1|few
TGCGCCAGCAGCCATGGGGGGAACAATGAGCAGTTCTTC
CASSHGGNNEQFF
>TRBJ2-7|TRBD2|TRBV20-1|.
TGCAGTGCTAGCCTAGCGGGGCTCTACGAGCAGTACTTC
CSASLAGLYEQYF
>TRBJ2-1|.|TRBV5-1|.
TGCGCCAGCAGCAACCCCGGACGGCGCTACAATGAGCAGTTCTTC
CASSNPGRRYNEQFF
>TRBJ2-3|.|TRBV6-1|.
TGTGCCAGCAGTCCTCTCAGGGGGACTAGCACAGATACGCAGTATTTT
CASSPLRGTSTDTQYF
>TRBJ2-1|.|TRBV12-3/TRBV12-4|many
TGTGCCAGCACCGAAGGCGGGGTCAATGAGCAGTTCTTC
CASTEGGVNEQFF
>TRBJ1-6|.|TRBV20-1|few
TGCAGTGCTCTCGACAGTTATAATTCACCCCTCCACTTT
CSALDSYNSPLHF
>TRBJ2-7|TRBD2|TRBV20-1|.
TGCAGTGCTAGCGGGAGGGCCATCTACGAGCAGTACTTC
CSASGRAIYEQYF
>TRBJ2-5|TRBD2|TRBV20-1|few
TGCAGTGCCACAGGACTAGCGGGAGTACCAGAGACCCAGTACTTC
CSATGLAGVPETQYF
>TRBJ2-4|.|TRBV7-8|few
TGTGCCAGCAGCTTAAATCTCACTACCCGAAGCCCACTAGCCAAAAACATTCAGTACTTC
CASSLNLTTRSPLAKNIQYF
>TRBJ1-3|TRBD1|TRBV3-1|once
TGTGCCAGCAGGGGGACAGGAGGAAACACCATATATTTT
CASRGTGGNTIYF
>TRBJ2-7|TRBD2|TRBV7-8|.
TGTGCCAGCAGCACCCGGACTAGCGGGGGCTCCTACGAGCAGTACTTC
CASSTRTSGGSYEQYF
>TRBJ2-1|TRBD1|TRBV3-1|many
TGTGCCAGCAGCCCATCTTACCCGGGACAGGGAAACAATGAGCAGTTCTTC
CASSPSYPGQGNNEQFF
>TRBJ2-5|.|TRBV5-5|many
TGTGCCAGCAGCTGGCGGGGCAGGGCGCAGCAAGAGACCCAGTACTTC
CASSWRGRAQQETQYF
>TRBJ2-1|TRBD1|TRBV5-1|few
TGCGCCAGCAGCATTCCGGGACAGGGAGGAACGCATCGCTCCTACAATGAGCAGTTCTTC
CASSIPGQGGTHRSYNEQFF
>TRBJ2-1|TRBD2|TRBV6-1|many
TGTGCCAGCAAAACTAGCGGCCATTACAATGAGCAGTTCTTC
CASKTSGHYNEQFF
>TRBJ2-3|TRBD2|TRBV7-2|few
TGTGCCAGCAGCTGGCTAGCGGGAGGGGCAACAGATACGCAGTATTTT
CASSWLAGGATDTQYF
>TRBJ2-2|.|TRBV11-3|few
TGTGCCAGCAGCCCGCTGGGGAGGAACACCGGGGAGCTGTTTTTT
CASSPLGRNTGELFF
>TRBJ1-1|.|TRBV3-1|.
TGTGCCGCCCAGGGGCCCTTAGGGACTGAAGCTTTCTTT
CAAQGPLGTEAFF
>TRBJ1-2|.|TRBV27|few
TGTGCCAGCAGCGCGAGAAAGGGGATTTATGGCTACACCTTC
CASSARKGIYGYTF
>TRBJ2-3|TRBD2|TRBV4-3|.
TGCGCCAGCAGCCAAGGGAATAGCGGGAGTCAAGATACGCAGTATTTT
CASSQGNSGSQDTQYF
>TRBJ2-3|.|TRBV7-6|.
TGTGCCAGCAGTTCCGTCGGGGGACGCACAGATACGCAGTATTTT
CASSSVGGRTDTQYF
>TRBJ2-2|.|TRBV11-3|.
TGTGCCAGCAGCTTACGGGGGCGCTCCGGGGAGCTGTTTTTT
CASSLRGRSGELFF
>TRBJ2-7|TRBD2|TRBV5-1|many
TGCGCCAGCAGCTTCTCGACTAGCGGGAGTCCCAGCTCCTACGAGCAGTACTTC
CASSFSTSGSPSSYEQYF
>TRBJ2-3|TRBD2|TRBV20-1|few
TGCAGTGCTCTGACTAGCGGGGGGGCCGATACGCAGTATTTT
CSALTSGGADTQYF
>TRBJ1-2|.|TRBV20-1|few
TGCAGTGCCCCGAGTGAGTTCGATATTAACTATGGCTACACCTTC
CSAPSEFDINYGYTF
>TRBJ2-2|.|TRBV5-1|.
TGCGCCAGCAGCTTGGAGGGCCCTCATAATACCGGGGAGCTGTTTTTT
CASSLEGPHNTGELFF
>TRBJ2-3|.|TRBV20-1|.
TGCAGTGCTAGAGATCACCGCTACGGCACAGATACGCAGTATTTT
CSARDHRYGTDTQYF
>TRBJ2-6|TRBD2|TRBV6-2/TRBV6-3|.
TGTGCCGCTAGACTAGCGGGATACTCTGGGGCCAACGTCCTGACTTTC
CAARLAGYSGANVLTF
>TRBJ2-3|.|TRBV7-9|.
TGTGCCAGCAGCTATGAGGGGATGGGATCCCAAGATACGCAGTATTTT
CASSYEGMGSQDTQYF
>TRBJ2-3|TRBD2|TRBV5-6|few
TGTGCCAGCAGCTTGGGGCCCCCCGGGGGGATAAGCACAGATACGCAGTATTTT
CASSLGPPGGISTDTQYF
>TRBJ1-1|.|TRBV29-1|many
TGCAGCGTTATCCGACGAGACCTTAGGGACACTGAAGCTTTCTTT
CSVIRRDLRDTEAFF
>TRBJ2-3|TRBD2|TRBV4-3|.
TGCGCCAGCAGCCAACGCGCGGCTAGCGGCGGCACAGATACGCAGTATTTT
CASSQRAASGGTDTQYF
>TRBJ2-2|.|TRBV7-3|few
TGTGCCAGCAGCACCTCCGCCGGGGAGCTGTTTTTT
CASSTSAGELFF
>TRBJ2-7|.|TRBV15|few
TGTGCCACCAGCAGAGTTCAGGGCCCCTACGAGCAGTACTTC
CATSRVQGPYEQYF
>TRBJ2-7|.|TRBV5-1|few
TGCGCCAGCAGCTTGGACAGCGAACTCTACGAGCAGTACTTC
CASSLDSELYEQYF
>TRBJ2-5|.|TRBV20-1|.
TGCAGTGCTAGAGATCTCGCGGTTCTTGAGACCCAGTACTTC
CSARDLAVLETQYF
>TRBJ2-7|.|TRBV12-3/TRBV12-4|.
TGTGCCAGCAGTTTAGCGCAGAGGGGCTACGAGCAGTACTTC
CASSLAQRGYEQYF
>TRBJ2-7|TRBD2|TRBV11-2|.
TGTGCCAGCAGCGCCGGGACTAGCGGGATTTGGGAAACCTACGAGCAGTACTTC
CASSAGTSGIWETYEQYF
>TRBJ2-5|.|TRBV5-1|many
TGTGCCAGCAGCTTTGGGGGCCTCCAAGAGACCCAGTACTTC
CASSFGGLQETQYF
>TRBJ2-3|TRBD2|TRBV11-2|.
TGTGCCAGCAGGCGACTAGCGGGAGATACGCAGTATTTT
CASRRLAGDTQYF
>TRBJ2-3|.|TRBV5-1|.
TGCGCCAGCAGCGCAGGGACGGACTCTAGCACAGATACGCAGTATTTT
CASSAGTDSSTDTQYF